Listed below are T cell receptor beta chains from one sample, sequenced in a study of CD4+ T cells in melanoma. The repertoire was sequenced with immunoSEQ multiplex PCR; TCRdb's copy has only in-frame clones and lacks some. The sample carries 7,500 to 10,000 clones, 70% to 75% recorded once. The sequenced sample consisted of cells from a culture (not recorded whether cultured in vitro). These receptors all come from a human donor with melanoma. Both conserved end residues are part of each CDR3. Fields, in order: D gene, V gene, J gene, clone size, CDR3 DNA, CDR3 protein. D genes are given only for firm matches. Rows may omit the clone size; those that give it use once, few, many or a size class.

TRBD2	TRBV11-2	TRBJ2-1	once	TGTGCCAGCAGCTTAGTCGGGGGGGCCTTTGAGCAGTTCTTC	CASSLVGGAFEQFF
NA	TRBV5-1	TRBJ1-1	few	TGCGCCAGCAGCTCCGAGGGGATGGGGACTGAAGCTTTCTTT	CASSSEGMGTEAFF
TRBD2	TRBV10-3	TRBJ2-1	NA	TGTGCCATCAGTGACCCCGCTGGGACTAGCAATGAGCAGTTCTTC	CAISDPAGTSNEQFF
NA	TRBV12-3/TRBV12-4	TRBJ1-1	NA	TGTGCCAGCAGTTTCGGATACACTGAAGCTTTCTTT	CASSFGYTEAFF
NA	TRBV29-1	TRBJ1-1	NA	TGCAGCGTAAAACGGGCGGAGAACACTGAAGCTTTCTTT	CSVKRAENTEAFF
NA	TRBV19	TRBJ2-7	NA	TGTGCCAGTAGTTCATGGACAGAAACCTACGAGCAGTACTTC	CASSSWTETYEQYF
NA	TRBV4-1	TRBJ1-3	few	TGCGCCAGCAGCCAAGTAGAGCAGGGAGCGAGGGGAAACACCATATATTTT	CASSQVEQGARGNTIYF
TRBD2	TRBV24-1	TRBJ2-3	NA	TGTGCCACCAGTGATTCACTAGCGGGAGACACAGATACGCAGTATTTT	CATSDSLAGDTDTQYF
TRBD2	TRBV2	TRBJ2-5	NA	TGTGCCAGCAGGGACGCGGGGGGGACGGAGACCCAGTACTTC	CASRDAGGTETQYF
NA	TRBV3-1/TRBV3-2	TRBJ1-5	once	TGTGCCAGCAGCCACCTCGGAATGCCCCAGCATTTT	CASSHLGMPQHF
TRBD1	TRBV5-4	TRBJ1-1	NA	TGTGCCAGCAGCTTTCTGGACAGGGGGCTTCTGAACACTGAAGCTTTCTTT	CASSFLDRGLLNTEAFF
NA	TRBV27	TRBJ2-5	NA	TGTGCCAGCAGTTTATCGCGTTATAGGGAGACCCAGTACTTC	CASSLSRYRETQYF
NA	TRBV5-1	TRBJ2-1	NA	TGCGCCAGCAGCCGAGTCGAAAACCATTACAGGGAGCCGTCCTACAATGAGCAGTTCTTC	CASSRVENHYREPSYNEQFF
NA	TRBV9	TRBJ2-7	few	TGTGCCAGCAGCTCCGGAGGGGAACGCTACGAGCAGTACTTC	CASSSGGERYEQYF
NA	TRBV2	TRBJ1-6	NA	TGTGCCAGCAGTGAACGACAGATCACCTATAATTCACCCCTCCACTTT	CASSERQITYNSPLHF
NA	TRBV7-7	TRBJ2-2	NA	TGTGCTAGCAGCCCCGGATTCCCCAACACCGGGGAGCTGTTTTTT	CASSPGFPNTGELFF
TRBD2	TRBV30	TRBJ2-7	NA	TGTGCCTGGGGGGTGGGGGGGTTAAGCTACGAGCAGTACTTC	CAWGVGGLSYEQYF
TRBD2	TRBV11-3	TRBJ2-5	NA	TGTGCCAGCAGCTTCGGACTAGCGGGGCAAGAGACCCAGTACTTC	CASSFGLAGQETQYF
NA	TRBV18	TRBJ1-4	few	TGTGCCAGCTCACCGGGGTCGGCCGGCGCGGGAAAATGGCTGTTTTTT	CASSPGSAGAGKWLFF
NA	TRBV3-1/TRBV3-2	TRBJ2-3	NA	TGTGCCAGCAGCCAAGCGGGGGCCGAAGATACGCAGTATTTT	CASSQAGAEDTQYF
NA	TRBV7-3	TRBJ2-2	NA	TGTGCCAGCAGCCCAGAAATTGCTGGGACCGGGGAGCTGTTTTTT	CASSPEIAGTGELFF
NA	TRBV4-2	TRBJ1-3	NA	TGTGCCAGCAGCCAAGCCCCTAACAGGGTTAGAAACACCATATATTTT	CASSQAPNRVRNTIYF
NA	TRBV2	TRBJ2-7	NA	TGTGCCAGCAGGTATGACAGTAGCTCCTACGAGCAGTACTTC	CASRYDSSSYEQYF
NA	TRBV10-2	TRBJ1-3	once	TGCGCCAGCAGTGAGTTCTCTGGAAACACCATATATTTT	CASSEFSGNTIYF